Listed here is a single T cell receptor beta chain. What antigen it recognizes has not been identified. No much larger clone exists at a distance of one base, and base qualities are not known. Receptors were amplified or captured by the immunoSEQ multiplex PCR assay. For the original study's pipeline: A statistical classification framework was built for diagnosing cytomegalovirus status from the catalog of TCR beta chain sequences. TCRdb took over this immuneACCESS table, retaining in-frame rearrangements with V and J assigned. Such tables are incomplete; in checked studies, under half of the missing clones stem from an unresolved V gene, and the remainder is unexplained. That table is the source of V, J and clone size, and D and trimming were worked out from the DNA. The table for this sample lists some 110,000 clones; roughly nine tenths of them were counted only once. Jointly, the top ten make up around 4.5% of the sample.

The record originates from a study of cytomegalovirus exposure and HLA in healthy donors (dated by TCRdb to 2015 to 2018). General notes on the study: A later analysis indicated that the 110 or so validation repertoires were generated on the platform also employed for the roughly 730 repertoires of the first cohort. The aim of the study was to test whether cataloging public T cell receptors could identify signatures of past pathogen exposure. Along with the approximately 700-subject first cohort, a separate validation cohort of over a hundred different subjects was used. To predict cytomegalovirus infection status, the study brought together high-throughput TCR immunosequencing, statistical association of individual TCRs with disease status, and machine learning.

On the study overall, not on this receptor specifically: The study listed approximately 160 TCR beta chains as associated with cytomegalovirus. In both the original and validation cohorts, the classifier was reported to diagnose cytomegalovirus status with high specificity and sensitivity. Of the cluster scores, about 94% were above 0 in a later analysis, which found that TCRs clustered in the first cohort also tended to co-occur in the 120 or so validation repertoires. The authors suggested that the approach could potentially be extended to other disease states and immunological phenotypes. A later analysis lacked HLA typing for the validation cohort, so it scored co-occurrence in that cohort across all 120 or so repertoires. Most TCR sequences were observed very rarely across donors, whereas some public TCRs were present in many individuals. In vitro tests confirmed that a few of the cytomegalovirus-associated TCR beta chains recognize cytomegalovirus antigens.

Separate from the approximately 730-subject first cohort, the validation cohort of some 130 subjects was the group to which the donors belonged. This receptor was identified in a man younger than 35 in good health and CMV-seropositive. The sequenced sample consisted of PBMCs.

The CDR3 reads as follows: CASSEDRGGPQHF. The nucleotide sequence reads as follows: TGTGCCAGCAGTGAAGATCGCGGGGGGCCCCAGCATTTT. Rearrangement joined TRBV6-1 to TRBJ1-5; the D gene is possibly TRBD1, with 5 bases matching. Per the germline V gene, MNHNS is the CDR1 and SASEGT is the CDR2. The germline ends are 10 bases apart after V is trimmed by 1 base and J by 9 bases. The CDR3 runs 13 residues from the cysteine to the phenylalanine. Only the CDR3 DNA is retained, 39 bases long and in frame from the first base.